The T cell receptor (beta chain) described here comes from a study of shared clonotypes between healthy human individuals. In regard to this clone: Its antigen remains unidentified.

TCRdb's copy holds only in-frame clones and misses some; the assay was immunoSEQ multiplex PCR. Seen here are under 600,000 clones, less than 98% observed once, and the top ten hold roughly 0.05%. Trimming took off 6 bases at V and 2 bases at J, with 7 bases between the two ends. The CDR3 has 12 residues. Looked up from germline, CDR1 is SEHNR and CDR2 is FQNEAQ (reference sequence). Notes on the study in general: It was observed that 5% to 6.5% of naive CD4 clonotypes were shared across several donors.

Sequencing was done on a sample of naive CD4+ T cells sorted from blood. Subset defined: CD45RA+ positively selected. The clonotype originates from a woman in her thirties in good health. V gene TRBV7-9 combines with J gene TRBJ1-1; D call uncertain. CDR3 residues: CASRPPNTEAFF. CDR3 coding DNA: TGTGCCAGCAGACCACCAAACACTGAAGCTTTCTTT.